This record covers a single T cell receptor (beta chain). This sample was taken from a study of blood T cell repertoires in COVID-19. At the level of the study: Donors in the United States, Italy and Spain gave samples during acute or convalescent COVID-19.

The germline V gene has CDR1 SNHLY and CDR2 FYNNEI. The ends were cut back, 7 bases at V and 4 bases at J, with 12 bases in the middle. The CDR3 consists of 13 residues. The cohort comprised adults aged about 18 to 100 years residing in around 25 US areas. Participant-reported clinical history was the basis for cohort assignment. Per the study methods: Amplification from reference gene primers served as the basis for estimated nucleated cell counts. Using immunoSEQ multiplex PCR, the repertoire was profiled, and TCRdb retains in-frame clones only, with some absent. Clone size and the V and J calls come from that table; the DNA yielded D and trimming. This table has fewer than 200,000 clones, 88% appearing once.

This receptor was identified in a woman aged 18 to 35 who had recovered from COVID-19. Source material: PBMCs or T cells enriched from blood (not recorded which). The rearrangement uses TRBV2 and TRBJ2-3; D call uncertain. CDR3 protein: CASTQRWADTQYF. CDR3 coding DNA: TGTGCCAGCACCCAGCGTTGGGCAGATACGCAGTATTTT.